A selection of T cell receptor beta chains follows, all from one sample in a study of human T cells and chemical hapten exposure. TCRdb called the RACE reads again in MiXCR, with one record for every CDR3 protein. The top ten hold roughly 1.6% of the sample, which has some 77,000 distinct CDR3 sequences, 8.5% to 9.5% seen once. Material: whole blood. These receptors originate from a female donor in good health. Some clones in this sample may be carry-over from other donors' samples. Both conserved end residues are part of each CDR3.

v_call	j_call	cdr3_aa
TRBV30	TRBJ1-5	CAWTGQPNQPQHF
TRBV18	TRBJ2-3	CASSPGLAGVIMSGTDTQYF
TRBV12-3/TRBV12-4	TRBJ2-1	CASRLAGSYNEQFF
TRBV7-9	TRBJ1-4	CASSRVGKSNEKLFF
TRBV3-1	TRBJ1-3	CASSPNIGGISGNTIYF
TRBV4-1	TRBJ2-3	CASSQVFWRGPFSTDTQYF
TRBV28	TRBJ2-7	CASSLMGSYEQYF
TRBV5-1	TRBJ1-1	CASSLVGQNTEAFF
TRBV9	TRBJ1-5	CASSVDWGQPQHF
TRBV5-1	TRBJ1-1	CASSLSQGGGGAFF
TRBV9	TRBJ2-7	CASSMEPDRSYEQYF
TRBV6-2/TRBV6-3	TRBJ1-1	CASSFLPNTEAFF
TRBV29-1	TRBJ2-5	CSVEDPYTRGQETQYF
TRBV2	TRBJ1-2	CASSPNGAANYGYTF
TRBV7-2	TRBJ2-3	CASSYYGSATDTQYF
TRBV13	TRBJ1-2	CASSLGQGDYGYTF